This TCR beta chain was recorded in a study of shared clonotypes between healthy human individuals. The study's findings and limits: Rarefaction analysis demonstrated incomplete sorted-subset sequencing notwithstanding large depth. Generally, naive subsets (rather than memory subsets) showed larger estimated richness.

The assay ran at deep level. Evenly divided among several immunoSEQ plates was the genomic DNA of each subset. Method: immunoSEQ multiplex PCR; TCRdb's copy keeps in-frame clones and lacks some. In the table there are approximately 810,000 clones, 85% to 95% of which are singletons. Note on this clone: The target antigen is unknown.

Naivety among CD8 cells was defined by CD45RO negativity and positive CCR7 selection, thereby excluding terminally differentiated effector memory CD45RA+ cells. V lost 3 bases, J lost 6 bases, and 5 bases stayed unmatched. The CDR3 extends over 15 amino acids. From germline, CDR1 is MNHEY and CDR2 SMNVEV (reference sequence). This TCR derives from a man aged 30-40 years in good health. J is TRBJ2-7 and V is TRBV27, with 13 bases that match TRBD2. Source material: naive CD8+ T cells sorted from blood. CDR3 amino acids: CASSFTSGRAREQYF. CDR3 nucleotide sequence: TGTGCCAGCAGTTTTACTAGCGGGAGGGCCCGCGAGCAGTACTTC.